This TCR beta chain was captured in a study of patients and donors after allogeneic stem cell transplantation. TCRdb re-analysed the RT-PCR reads in MiXCR, keeping a single row per CDR3 protein. The data contain approximately 410,000 distinct CDR3 sequences, roughly 17% of them singletons. CDR3 length: 15 amino acids. J lost 4 bases, V lost 9 bases, and 14 bases had no gene match. Germline V gives CDR1 MNHNS, CDR2 SASEGT. The chain has TRBV6-1 and TRBJ1-2; 7 bases agree with TRBD1. Sequencing was carried out using blood, either unsorted or a sorted T cell fraction (not recorded which). The sequence was obtained from a human donor who was either an allogeneic HSCT recipient or a stem cell or donor lymphocyte infusion donor (not recorded which). It is not recorded whose cells these are; they may come from a transplant donor. CDR3 amino acids: CASNTAQGGIYGYTF. In DNA, the CDR3 is TGTGCCAGTAATACCGCGCAGGGGGGTATCTATGGCTACACCTTC.